One sample yielded the 27 T cell receptor beta chains listed below, sequenced in a study of CD8 T cells in ankylosing spondylitis. TCRdb reprocessed the 5' RACE reads with MiXCR, giving one entry per CDR3 protein. The sample carries around 180,000 distinct CDR3 sequences, over 10% recorded once. Sequenced: blood, either unsorted or a sorted T cell fraction (not recorded which). The receptors stem from a female donor with ankylosing spondylitis or in good health (not recorded which).

This clonotype was detected ten times or more. The chain has TRBV5-1 and TRBJ2-5; no definite D call. Germline V lookup: CDR1 SGHRS, CDR2 YFSETQ. The CDR3 is 11 residues long. Trimming took off 6 bases at V and 5 bases at J, with 8 bases between the two ends. CDR3 loop: CASMSGETQYF. The CDR3 coding sequence is TGCGCCAGCATGTCCGGGGAGACCCAGTACTTC.

This clonotype has just a few counts. The chain couples TRBV7-3 to TRBJ2-2, with 11 bases matching TRBD2. The length of the CDR3 is 17 residues. The junction had 8 bases not matched to a gene; V was cut back by 5 bases and J by 3 bases. Germline V gene data show CDR1 as SGHTA and CDR2 as FQGTGA. For the CDR3, the DNA is TGTGCCAGCAGCCTACGACTAGCGGGAACGGACACCGGGGAGCTGTTTTTT. Encoded protein: CASSLRLAGTDTGELFF.

The table lists this clonotype with a few counts. This chain links TRBV4-1 with TRBJ2-7, with 7 bases matching TRBD2. V dropped 0 bases and J dropped 4; count of bases not matched to a gene: 9. The CDR3 covers 16 residues. Germline CDR1 and CDR2: MGHRA and YSYEKL. CDR3 coding DNA: TGCGCCAGCAGCCAAGAGGCCAGAGGGGAGGGATACGAGCAGTACTTC. Its translation: CASSQEARGEGYEQYF.

J is TRBJ1-6 and V is TRBV7-3; TRBD1 matches 7 bases. Germline assignment: CDR1 SGHTA and CDR2 FQGTGA. The CDR3 is made up of 15 amino acids. Trimming took 5 bases from V and 4 from J; bases not matched to a gene: 5. CDR3 sequence (DNA): TGTGCCAGCAGCCTCACGGGACAGTATAATTCACCCCTCCACTTT. Translation: CASSLTGQYNSPLHF.

In this sample, this clonotype turned up a few times. The V and J genes are TRBV20-1 and TRBJ1-2, with D perhaps matching TRBD1 (5 bases). Trimming pared 0 bases from V and 1 base from J, leaving 21 bases between. There are 18 residues in the CDR3. Germline lookup yields CDR1 DFQATT and CDR2 SNEGSKA (reference sequence). The CDR3 nucleotides are TGCAGTGCTAGAGATGGCCAGCGGGTAGGGGCCCGTAACTATGGCTACACCTTC. Translation: CSARDGQRVGARNYGYTF.

The table lists this clonotype with a few counts. The genes are TRBV7-2 and TRBJ1-2; TRBD1 might be the D (5 bases). The ends were cut back, 5 bases at V and 4 bases at J, with 14 bases in the middle. The V gene's germline CDR1 is SGHTA and CDR2 FQGNSA. The CDR3 spans 14 residues. CDR3 protein: CASSRQGTLYGYTF. The CDR3 DNA is TGTGCCAGCAGCCGTCAGGGAACCCTCTATGGCTACACCTTC.

This clonotype was picked up many times. The chain is built from TRBV20-1 and TRBJ2-2, with 10 bases aligning to TRBD2. From germline, CDR1 is DFQATT and CDR2 SNEGSKA (reference sequence). V was clipped by 0 bases and J by 0 bases; unmatched bases: 7. The CDR3 loop spans 18 amino acids. CDR3 sequence (DNA): TGCAGTGCTAGAGATTTGCTAGCGGGAGACCCGAACACCGGGGAGCTGTTTTTT. It translates to CSARDLLAGDPNTGELFF.

This clonotype was found many times. The chain carries TRBV5-1 and TRBJ1-1; D not certain. Germline V gene sequence: CDR1 SGHRS, CDR2 YFSETQ. V was trimmed by 3 bases and J by 1 base, leaving 16 bases between them. CDR3 length equals 16 residues. The CDR3 coding sequence is TGCGCCAGCAGCTCAAATCCGGGCCAGGCGAACACTGAAGCTTTCTTT. Its protein is CASSSNPGQANTEAFF.

Worth noting for this clonotype: A much larger clone differs by one base, so this may be a read error. The chain is built from TRBV12-3 or TRBV12-4 and TRBJ2-3; no definite D call. CDR3 length: 13 residues. CDR3 sequence: CVIELNGTDTQYF. The CDR3 DNA is TGTGTCATCGAACTGAACGGCACAGATACGCAGTATTTT.

This chain links TRBV20-1 with TRBJ2-5, with 10 bases identical to TRBD2. The CDR3 covers 15 residues. Per germline, CDR1 DFQATT and CDR2 SNEGSKA (reference sequence). V lost 1 base, J lost 6 bases, and 8 bases stayed unmatched. CDR3 DNA sequence: TGCAGTGCTAGAGTAGCTAGCGGGAGTGGAAAGACCCAGTACTTC. It encodes CSARVASGSGKTQYF.

This clonotype occurred many times. DNA for the CDR3: TGCGCCAGCAGCCCCTGGACTAGCGGGAACACAGATACGCAGTATTTT. Its translation is CASSPWTSGNTDTQYF. The V and J genes are TRBV5-1 and TRBJ2-3; 12 nucleotides align to TRBD2. The CDR3 is 16 amino acids. Germline loops: CDR1 SGHRS, CDR2 YFSETQ. After removal of 4 bases from V and 2 bases from J, the junction contained 5 bases not matched to a gene.

This sequence joins TRBV7-3 and TRBJ1-1; the match to TRBD1 covers 7 bases. With V trimmed by 4 bases and J by 4 bases, 3 bases remained unmatched. This CDR3 is built from 13 residues. Germline V CDR1 and CDR2: SGHTA, FQGTGA. Here the CDR3 reads CASSWRQGTEAFF. Written as DNA, the CDR3 is TGTGCCAGCAGCTGGAGACAGGGCACTGAAGCTTTCTTT.

The chain combines TRBV6-2 or TRBV6-3 with TRBJ2-7, with D uncertain. Germline-derived CDR1 and CDR2 are MNHEY and SVGEGT. The CDR3 is made up of 11 amino acids. The CDR3 protein is CAPRPAYEQYF. The CDR3, as DNA: TGTGCTCCTCGTCCAGCCTACGAGCAGTACTTC.

This clonotype was seen a handful of times. This chain uses TRBV7-2 with TRBJ1-1, with D perhaps matching TRBD1 (5 bases). The CDR3 extends over 13 amino acids. The ends were cut back, 0 bases at V and 8 bases at J, with 10 bases in the middle. Germline V gives CDR1 SGHTA, CDR2 FQGNSA. The CDR3 here is CASSLAGVEEAFF. DNA for the CDR3: TGTGCCAGCAGCTTAGCGGGGGTGGAAGAAGCTTTCTTT.

The V gene is TRBV2, the J gene TRBJ1-5; D might be TRBD1 (5 bases). This CDR3 is 13 amino acids long. The V and J ends lost 6 bases and 11 bases respectively, with 17 bases between them. Per the germline V gene, CDR1 is SNHLY and CDR2 is FYNNEI. The CDR3 DNA reads as TGTGCCAGCAGCGACAGTGGGGGGGGGGCCCAGCATTTT. Translating it yields CASSDSGGGAQHF.

A note on this clonotype: This may be a read error: a much more frequent sequence differs by one nucleotide. This rearrangement joins TRBV7-9 to TRBJ1-1, with 8 bases lining up with TRBD1. Germline loops: CDR1 SEHNR, CDR2 FQNEAQ (reference sequence). This CDR3 has 16 amino acids. The CDR3 loop is CDSSSGQVTPGTEAFF. The CDR3 coding sequence is TGTGACAGCAGCTCGGGACAGGTTACCCCGGGGACTGAAGCTTTCTTT.

V usage is TRBV7-2 and J usage is TRBJ2-1; D gene uncertain. Germline values: CDR1 SGHTA, CDR2 FQGNSA. Between the trimmed V and J ends, which lost 5 bases and 1 base, there was a span of 15 bases. The CDR3 is made up of 16 amino acids. The CDR3 is CASSALPRVSYNEQFF. In DNA form, the CDR3 reads TGTGCCAGCAGCGCCCTTCCACGGGTATCCTACAATGAGCAGTTCTTC. Filled out from reference TRBV7-2 and TRBJ2-1, the complete variable domain reads GAGVSQSPSNKVTEKGKDVELRCDPISGHTALYWYRQSLGQGLEFLIYFQGNSAPDKSGLPSDRFSAERTGGSVSTLTIQRTQQEDSAVYLCASSALPRVSYNEQFFGPGTRLTVL.

This clonotype was seen a handful of times. V gene TRBV20-1 combines with J gene TRBJ2-5; 13 bases fit TRBD2. J was trimmed by 1 base and V by 5 bases; bases with no gene match: 10. Germline CDR1 is DFQATT and CDR2 is SNEGSKA (reference sequence). This CDR3 is built from 17 residues. The CDR3 nucleotides read TGCAGTGCTCGACTAGCGGGAGGCCGATTGATCCAAGAGACCCAGTACTTC. Its protein product is CSARLAGGRLIQETQYF.

This clonotype was detected a few times. The CDR3 loop is CASSLADMSGYTF. The CDR3 nucleotides read TGTGCCAGCAGTTTAGCGGACATGTCGGGCTACACCTTC. J is TRBJ1-2 and V is TRBV12-3 or TRBV12-4, with D maybe TRBD1 (5 bases). V lost 0 bases and J 8 bases, leaving 10 bases between the germline ends. The CDR3 runs to 13 residues.

In its sample, this clonotype was seen many times. The gene calls are TRBV5-1 and TRBJ1-5, with 10 bases that match TRBD1. This CDR3 has 14 amino acids. Trimming at V came to 1 base and at J to 9 bases, leaving 4 bases not matched to a gene. The germline gives CDR1 SGHRS, CDR2 YFSETQ. The CDR3 protein is CASSLRQGAAPQHF. The CDR3 coding sequence is TGCGCCAGCAGCTTGCGACAGGGGGCTGCGCCCCAGCATTTT.

This clonotype has at least ten counts. This sequence joins TRBV10-3 and TRBJ2-1; TRBD2 agrees at 11 bases. V lost 4 bases, J lost 9 bases, and 5 bases stayed unmatched. The CDR3 covers 14 residues. The germline CDR1 and CDR2 sequences are ENHRY and SYGVKD. As DNA, the CDR3 is TGTGCCATCAGTGGGGTAGCGGGAGGGGTTGAGCAGTTCTTC. This codes for CAISGVAGGVEQFF.

This clonotype was picked up many times. The CDR3 DNA follows: TGCAGCGTTGGACACTCTGGAAACACCATATATTTT. Protein sequence: CSVGHSGNTIYF. This rearrangement joins TRBV29-1 to TRBJ1-3; no firm D call. The V end was cut by 4 bases, the J end by 0 bases, with 4 bases between. CDR1 is SQVTM, CDR2 ANQGSEA, per germline. CDR3 length: 12 residues.

There are many counts of this clonotype. The gene calls are TRBV29-1 and TRBJ1-2; D gene ambiguous. The CDR3 extends over 14 amino acids. V was shortened by 3 bases and J by 0 bases, with 11 bases between the two germline ends. Germline CDR1 and CDR2: SQVTM and ANQGSEA. The CDR3 DNA reads TGCAGCGTTGAGGCATACTCAGCTAACTATGGCTACACCTTC. This translates into CSVEAYSANYGYTF.

This clonotype was detected many times. The chain combines TRBV24-1 with TRBJ2-2; 8 bases align to TRBD2. Germline assignment: CDR1 KGHDR and CDR2 SFDVKD. The CDR3 contains 15 residues. J lost 3 bases, V lost 5 bases, and 4 bases had no gene match. The CDR3: CATSGLATDTGELFF. Here the CDR3 DNA reads TGTGCCACCAGTGGACTAGCGACTGACACCGGGGAGCTGTTTTTT.

In its sample, this clonotype was seen many times. The rearrangement uses TRBV2 and TRBJ1-2, with D perhaps matching TRBD1 (5 bases). V was shortened by 8 bases and J by 4 bases, with 17 bases between the two germline ends. This CDR3 region has 14 residues. CDR1 is SNHLY and CDR2 is FYNNEI in the germline V gene. The CDR3 loop reads CASGVGGIVYGYTF. CDR3 DNA: TGTGCCAGCGGGGTCGGGGGTATTGTCTATGGCTACACCTTC. Based on the CDR3 plus reference TRBV2 and TRBJ1-2, the full variable domain is EPEVTQTPSHQVTQMGQEVILRCVPISNHLYFYWYRQILGQKVEFLVSFYNNEISEKSEIFDDQFSVERPDGSNFTLKIRSTKLEDSAMYFCASGVGGIVYGYTFGSGTRLTVV.

The chain combines TRBV5-1 with TRBJ2-7; 10 bases align to TRBD1. J lost 4 bases, V lost 6 bases, and 13 bases had no gene match. The germline V gene encodes CDR1 SGHRS and CDR2 YFSETQ. The CDR3 spans 16 residues. CDR3 bases: TGCGCCAGCACCACCTTCAAGACAGGGGGCGAGTACGAGCAGTACTTC. It is translated as CASTTFKTGGEYEQYF.

The chain carries TRBV4-3 and TRBJ1-1, with a tentative D call TRBD1 (5 bases). The germline CDR1 and CDR2 sequences are LGHNA and YSLEER. With 0 bases removed from V and 4 bases from J, the gap between germline ends came to 12 bases. The CDR3 is made up of 15 amino acids. The CDR3 bases are TGCGCCAGCAGCCAAGATACGGGGCTCGGCACTGAAGCTTTCTTT. This sequence encodes CASSQDTGLGTEAFF.